The sequence of this TCR beta chain was determined in a study of a mutant IDH1 vaccine in newly diagnosed glioma. For the study at large: Weeks 1, 3, 5, 7, 11, 15, 19 and 23 were when patients received their eight vaccinations. Vaccinations were initiated 4-6 weeks following radiotherapy alone, or were given together with temozolomide cycles. General study points: Vaccine-induced immune responses were detected in around 93% of patients.

The CDR3 length is 14 residues. V was cut by 6 bases and J by 3 bases, with 15 bases left in between. From germline, CDR1 is MNHEY and CDR2 SMNVEV (reference sequence). The time point is: week 5, during vaccination. Each vaccine dose was 300 ug of mutant IDH1 20-mer peptide, with topical imiquimod. TCRdb's copy holds only in-frame clones and misses some; the assay was immunoSEQ multiplex PCR. The repertoire holds around 51,000 clones, about 77% seen once, with under 2% in the top ten. The sample holds one count of this clone. Antigen: not known. The material was PBMCs, obtained from a glioma patient whose treatment included an IDH1 peptide vaccine. This rearrangement joins TRBV27 to TRBJ2-7, with D perhaps TRBD1 (6 bases). This sequence originates from a woman in her 40s with glioma. The CDR3 DNA follows: TGTGCCAGCAGCACCACAGGGTGGGGCTACGAGCAGTACTTC. It yields the protein CASSTTGWGYEQYF.